This entry concerns a single T cell receptor beta chain. Trimming shortened V by 0 bases and J by 10 bases, and 13 bases separated the two germline ends. Germline V gene lookup returns CDR1 MGHRA and CDR2 YSYEKL. The CDR3 length is 13 residues. Repertoires were generated with immunoSEQ multiplex PCR, while TCRdb's copy carries only in-frame clones and drops some. The sample has about 28,000 clones, more than 90% seen once. The record originates from a study of OX40 agonist ivuxolimab in advanced cancers. The chain combines TRBV4-1 with TRBJ2-7; perhaps D is TRBD1 or TRBD2 (5 bases each). This sequence originates from an adult with an advanced solid tumor such as melanoma, head and neck, liver or kidney cancer. This sample comprised CD4+ or CD8+ T cells sorted from blood, obtained in a trial of the OX40 agonist ivuxolimab. The CDR3 region is CASSQDRGDTQYF. Written as DNA, the CDR3 is TGCGCCAGCAGCCAAGATCGAGGGGATACACAGTACTTC.